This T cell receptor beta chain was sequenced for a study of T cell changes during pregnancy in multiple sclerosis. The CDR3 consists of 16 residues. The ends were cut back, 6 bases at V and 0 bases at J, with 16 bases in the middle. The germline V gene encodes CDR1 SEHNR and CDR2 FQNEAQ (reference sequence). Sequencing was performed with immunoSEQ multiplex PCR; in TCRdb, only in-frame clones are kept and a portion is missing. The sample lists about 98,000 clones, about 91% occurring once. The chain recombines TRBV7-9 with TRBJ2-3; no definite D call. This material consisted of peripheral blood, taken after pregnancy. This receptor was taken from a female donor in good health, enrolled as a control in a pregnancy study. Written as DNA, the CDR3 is TGTGCCAGCAGTCCATATCCGCTCCGGAGCACAGATACGCAGTATTTT. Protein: CASSPYPLRSTDTQYF.